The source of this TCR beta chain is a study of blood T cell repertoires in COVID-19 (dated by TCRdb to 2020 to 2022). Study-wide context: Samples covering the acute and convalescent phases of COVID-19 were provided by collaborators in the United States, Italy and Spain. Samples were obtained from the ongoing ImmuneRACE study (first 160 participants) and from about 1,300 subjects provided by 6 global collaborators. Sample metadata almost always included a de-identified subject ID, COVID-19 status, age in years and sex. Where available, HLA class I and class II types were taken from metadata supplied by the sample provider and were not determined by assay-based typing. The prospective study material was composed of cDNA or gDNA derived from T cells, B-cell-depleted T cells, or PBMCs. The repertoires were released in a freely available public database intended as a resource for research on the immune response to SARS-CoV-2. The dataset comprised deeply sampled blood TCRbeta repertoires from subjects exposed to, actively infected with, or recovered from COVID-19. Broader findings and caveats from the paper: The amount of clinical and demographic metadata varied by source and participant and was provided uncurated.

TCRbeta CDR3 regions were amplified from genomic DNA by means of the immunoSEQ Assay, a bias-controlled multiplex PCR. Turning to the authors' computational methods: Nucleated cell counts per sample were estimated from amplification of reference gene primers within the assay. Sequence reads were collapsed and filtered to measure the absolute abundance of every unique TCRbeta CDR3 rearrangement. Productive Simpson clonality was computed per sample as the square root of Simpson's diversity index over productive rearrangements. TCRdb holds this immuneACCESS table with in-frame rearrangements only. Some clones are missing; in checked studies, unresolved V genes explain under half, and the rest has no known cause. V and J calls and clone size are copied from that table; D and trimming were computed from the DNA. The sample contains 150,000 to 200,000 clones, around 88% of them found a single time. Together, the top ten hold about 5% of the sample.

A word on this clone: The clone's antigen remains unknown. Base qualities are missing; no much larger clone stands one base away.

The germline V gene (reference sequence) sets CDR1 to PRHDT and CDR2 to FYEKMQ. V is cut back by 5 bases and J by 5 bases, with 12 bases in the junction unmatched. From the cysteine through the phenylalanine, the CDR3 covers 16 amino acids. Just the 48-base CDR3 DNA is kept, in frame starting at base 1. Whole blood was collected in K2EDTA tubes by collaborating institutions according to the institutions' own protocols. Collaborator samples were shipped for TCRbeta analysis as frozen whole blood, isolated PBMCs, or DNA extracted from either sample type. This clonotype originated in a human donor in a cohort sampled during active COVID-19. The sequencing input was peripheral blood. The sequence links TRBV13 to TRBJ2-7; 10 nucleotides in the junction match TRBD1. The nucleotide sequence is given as TGTGCCAGCAGCCACGCATCGAGGGACAGGGGTAACGAGCAGTACTTC. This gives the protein CASSHASRDRGNEQYF.